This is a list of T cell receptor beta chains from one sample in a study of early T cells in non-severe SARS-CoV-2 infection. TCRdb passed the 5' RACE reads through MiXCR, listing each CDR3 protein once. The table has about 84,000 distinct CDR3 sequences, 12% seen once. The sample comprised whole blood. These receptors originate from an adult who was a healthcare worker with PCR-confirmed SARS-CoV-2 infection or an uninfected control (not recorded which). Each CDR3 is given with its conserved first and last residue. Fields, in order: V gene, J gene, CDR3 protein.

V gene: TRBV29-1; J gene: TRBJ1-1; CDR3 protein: CSAHPSSGEAFF
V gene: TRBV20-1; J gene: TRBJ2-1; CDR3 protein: CSASFLAGSEQFF
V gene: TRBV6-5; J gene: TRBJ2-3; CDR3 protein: CASRASTDTQYF
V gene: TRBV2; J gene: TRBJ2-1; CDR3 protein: CAIAQGNFGNEQFF
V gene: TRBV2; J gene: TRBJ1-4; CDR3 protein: CASSEADQFHRKNEKLFF
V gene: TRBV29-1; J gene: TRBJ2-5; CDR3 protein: CSVVWRAETQYF
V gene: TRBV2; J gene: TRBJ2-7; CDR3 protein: CASFEGGKYEQYF
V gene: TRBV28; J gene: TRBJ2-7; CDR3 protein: CASSSPKGALYEQYF
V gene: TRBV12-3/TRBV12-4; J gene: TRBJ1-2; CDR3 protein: CASSFSYANYGYTF
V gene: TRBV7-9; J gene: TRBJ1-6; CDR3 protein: CASSLAAGERSPLHF